There are a few counts of the clone carrying this TCR beta chain. As yet, its antigen is unknown. The sample belongs to a study of blood T cells in healthy people across ages. Trimming pared 1 base from V and 7 bases from J, leaving 8 bases between. This CDR3 comprises 13 residues. Primers used in a second PCR of roughly 7 to 12 cycles were a sample-barcoded 5' primer and a J-beta primer mix. TCRdb independently ran MiXCR on the 5' RACE reads; one entry per CDR3 protein. The table records about 1.8 million distinct CDR3 sequences, around 48% of them present only once. Study outcomes and limitations: PBMC samples, being unsorted, prevented any conclusive comparison of naive and antigen-experienced cells.

Every donor contributed about 10 milliliters of peripheral blood by blood draw. The clonotype was recovered from a woman in her 40s in good health. V and J are TRBV12-3 or TRBV12-4 and TRBJ2-1; no reliable D call. Input material: blood. The CDR3 loop reads CASSLGVPNEQFF. The CDR3 DNA follows: TGTGCCAGCAGTTTAGGGGTCCCGAATGAGCAGTTCTTC.